The 27 T cell receptor beta chains below were found in one sample sequenced in a study of shared clonotypes between healthy human individuals. Assay used: immunoSEQ multiplex PCR; TCRdb lists only in-frame clones, some missing. The sample lists some 300,000 clones, more than 60% seen once, with more than 9% in the top ten. The sequencing input was memory CD4+ T cells sorted from blood. The subset is: CD45RA-negative fraction. These receptor sequences come from a man aged 25 to 40 in good health.

This clone was seen only a few times. This chain links TRBV11-3 with TRBJ1-1; D might be TRBD1 (6 bases). Trimming removed 5 bases from V and 7 bases from J, with 11 bases in between. This CDR3 contains 12 residues. Germline V gene data show CDR1 as SGHNT and CDR2 as YENEEA. CDR3 loop: CASSDNRDEAFF. The CDR3 coding sequence is TGTGCCAGCAGCGACAACAGGGATGAAGCTTTCTTT.

The chain joins TRBV18 to TRBJ2-5; 9 nucleotides align to TRBD1. The V segment lost 1 base and the J segment 2 bases; nucleotides outside the gene matches: 8. Germline assignment: CDR1 KGHSH and CDR2 LQKENI. This CDR3 spans 17 amino acids. The CDR3 loop is CASSPRTPGQGQETQYF. The CDR3 bases are TGTGCCAGCTCACCACGGACCCCGGGACAGGGACAAGAGACCCAGTACTTC.

This clone was detected only a few times. V usage is TRBV2 and J usage is TRBJ1-2; D possibly corresponds to TRBD1 (5 bases). The germline V gene encodes CDR1 SNHLY and CDR2 FYNNEI. The CDR3 spans 14 residues. The V gene lost 4 bases and the J gene lost 2 bases, with 11 bases spanning the gap. The CDR3 nucleotides are TGTGCCAGCAGTGGATTGGGGGGAAACTATGGCTACACCTTC. Translated, it gives CASSGLGGNYGYTF.

V gene TRBV6-6 combines with J gene TRBJ1-4; a weak D match, TRBD1 (6 bases). This CDR3 comprises 15 residues. Germline-derived CDR1 and CDR2 are MNHNY and SVGAGI (reference sequence). V shed 4 bases and J shed 2 bases, with 11 bases lying between them. CDR3: CASSSHRDTNEKLFF. The CDR3 DNA reads as TGTGCCAGCAGTTCCCACAGGGACACTAATGAAAAACTGTTTTTT.

V gene TRBV7-2 combines with J gene TRBJ1-5; 8 nucleotides align to TRBD1. The V gene's germline CDR1 is SGHTA and CDR2 FQGNSA. J lost 6 bases, V lost 4 bases, and 8 bases had no gene match. The CDR3 loop spans 15 amino acids. The CDR3 protein is CASSSPGQGSQPQHF. CDR3 sequence (DNA): TGTGCCAGCAGCTCACCCGGACAGGGAAGTCAGCCCCAGCATTTT.

This clone was seen a single time. The gene calls are TRBV19 and TRBJ1-1; D unresolved. Germline CDR1 LNHDA, CDR2 SQIVND (reference sequence). Trimming left V 6 bases short and J 1 base short, with 9 bases between. The CDR3 is 13 amino acids. In nucleotides, the CDR3 is TGTGCCAGTAGACGTCCTGCGAACACTGAAGCTTTCTTT. It specifies CASRRPANTEAFF.

The V call is TRBV5-6, the J call TRBJ2-2, with 12 positions matching TRBD2. Trimming at V came to 4 bases and at J to 4 bases, leaving 8 bases not matched to a gene. The length of the CDR3 is 17 residues. Germline loops: CDR1 SGHDT, CDR2 YYEEEE. CDR3 coding DNA: TGTGCCAGCAGCCCGACTAGCGGGAGAACGAGCACCGGGGAGCTGTTTTTT. It codes for CASSPTSGRTSTGELFF.

This clone has just a few counts. This chain uses TRBV5-1 with TRBJ2-2; 8 bases are shared with TRBD1. The CDR3 spans 14 residues. V gave up 6 bases and J gave up 1 base; unmatched junction bases: 2. Germline V gene data show CDR1 as SGHRS and CDR2 as YFSETQ. CDR3 loop: CASTGTGNTGELFF. The CDR3 region has the DNA TGCGCCAGCACCGGGACAGGGAACACCGGGGAGCTGTTTTTT.

The chain combines TRBV11-3 with TRBJ2-2, with D unresolved. Germline CDR1 and CDR2: SGHNT and YENEEA. V was pared by 5 bases and J by 5 bases, with 6 bases between. The CDR3 is made up of 12 amino acids. The CDR3 loop is CASSPMTGELFF. The CDR3, as DNA: TGTGCCAGCAGCCCCATGACCGGGGAGCTGTTTTTT.

The rearrangement links TRBV7-2 to TRBJ2-7; 11 bases fit TRBD2. Germline CDR1 is SGHTA and CDR2 is FQGNSA. The J segment lost 3 bases and the V segment lost 1 base, leaving 5 bases of the junction unmatched. The CDR3 is 16 residues long. The DNA for the CDR3 is TGTGCCAGCAGCTTAGTAGGGACTAGCGGCAACTACGAGCAGTACTTC. Protein sequence: CASSLVGTSGNYEQYF.

The V and J genes are TRBV6-6 and TRBJ2-5, with TRBD1 matching 7 bases. Germline lookup yields CDR1 MNHNY and CDR2 SVGAGI (reference sequence). J was trimmed by 4 bases and V by 2 bases; bases with no gene match: 7. This CDR3 is 15 amino acids long. The CDR3 reads CASSYQRGQVETQYF. The CDR3 nucleotides are TGTGCCAGCAGTTACCAAAGGGGGCAGGTAGAGACCCAGTACTTC.

The rearrangement joins TRBV18 to TRBJ1-5; tentative D call: TRBD1 (5 bases). The CDR3 runs to 13 residues. Trimming cost V 3 bases and J 6 bases, with 9 bases left between them. Germline loops: CDR1 KGHSH, CDR2 LQKENI. CDR3: CASSPGGVQPQHF. The CDR3 nucleotides read TGTGCCAGCTCACCCGGGGGGGTTCAGCCCCAGCATTTT.

Notes on this clone: This may stem from a read error, because a much larger clone lies one nucleotide away. Other DNA variants within this sample encode the same CDR3. The chain carries TRBV7-3 and TRBJ2-1; 7 nucleotides align to TRBD1. V gave up 3 bases and J gave up 5 bases; unmatched junction bases: 1. The CDR3 covers 13 residues. The germline gives CDR1 SGHTA, CDR2 FQGTGA. CDR3 nucleotides: TGTGCCAGCAGCTTGGGACAGAACAATGAGCAGTTCTTC. Translated, it gives CASSLGQNNEQFF.

The CDR3 DNA reads as TGTGCCAGCAGTACGCGACAGCTGAACACCGGGGAGCTGTTTTTT. Translating it yields CASSTRQLNTGELFF. V gene TRBV27 combines with J gene TRBJ2-2; possible D gene TRBD1, 5 bases. CDR1 and CDR2 from the germline V gene are MNHEY and SMNVEV (reference sequence). V lost 5 bases and J lost 1, with 11 bases in between. This CDR3 spans 15 amino acids.

Turning to this clone: One end of the junction fails to match germline, which may point to a read error. Different DNA sequences within this sample yield the same CDR3. The V gene is TRBV6-1, the J gene TRBJ2-7; D is ambiguous. Germline V gene data show CDR1 as MNHNS and CDR2 as SASEGT. The CDR3 sequence is 15 residues long. Here the CDR3 DNA reads TGTGCCAGTAGTGAAAATGGCGGCTTGGCTTCCGAGCAGTACTTC. Residues: CASSENGGLASEQYF.

This clone was seen a handful of times. The chain combines TRBV2 with TRBJ1-5, with D possibly TRBD1 on 5 matching bases. The germline CDR1 and CDR2 sequences are SNHLY and FYNNEI. The CDR3 runs 15 residues. Trimming left V 4 bases short and J 2 bases short, with 12 bases between. CDR3 in DNA: TGTGCCAGCAGTGTCGAGCGGGGGGGCAATCAGCCCCAGCATTTT. Its translation is CASSVERGGNQPQHF. Full variable domain (remainder filled in from reference TRBV2 and TRBJ1-5): EPEVTQTPSHQVTQMGQEVILRCVPISNHLYFYWYRQILGQKVEFLVSFYNNEISEKSEIFDDQFSVERPDGSNFTLKIRSTKLEDSAMYFCASSVERGGNQPQHFGDGTRLSIL.

The rearrangement joins TRBV6-6 to TRBJ2-4; D gene unclear. Trimming left V 5 bases short and J 6 bases short, with 5 bases between. Germline V gene lookup returns CDR1 MNHNY and CDR2 SVGAGI (reference sequence). The CDR3 totals 11 residues. CDR3 region: CASSNRNIQYF. The CDR3 DNA reads as TGTGCCAGCAGTAATCGAAACATTCAGTACTTC.

This clone was observed many times. The V and J genes are TRBV9 and TRBJ2-7; 8 bases match TRBD2. Germline V gene data show CDR1 as SGDLS and CDR2 as YYNGEE. There are 14 residues in the CDR3. With 3 bases clipped from V and 4 bases from J, the junction kept 6 bases outside the gene matches. The CDR3 bases are TGTGCCAGCAGCGAAGCGGGAGTTGAATACGAGCAGTACTTC. It translates to CASSEAGVEYEQYF.

The chain has TRBV11-3 and TRBJ2-3; TRBD2 is a possible D gene (6 bases). The V end lost 6 bases, the J end lost 3 bases, and 10 bases lay between the germline ends. Germline V gives CDR1 SGHNT, CDR2 YENEEA. CDR3 length equals 13 residues. CDR3: CASRTSGTDTQYF. CDR3 nucleotides: TGTGCCAGCAGGACTAGTGGGACAGATACGCAGTATTTT. Full variable domain (outside the CDR3, taken from reference TRBV11-3 and TRBJ2-3): EAGVVQSPRYKIIEKKQPVAFWCNPISGHNTLYWYLQNLGQGPELLIRYENEEAVDDSQLPKDRFSAERLKGVDSTLKIQPAELGDSAVYLCASRTSGTDTQYFGPGTRLTVL.

This clone was seen repeatedly, ten times or more. The rearrangement joins TRBV6-1 to TRBJ1-5; no definite D call. Per germline, CDR1 MNHNS and CDR2 SASEGT. Trimming left V 6 bases short and J 2 bases short, with 14 bases between. This CDR3 spans 15 amino acids. The CDR3 protein is CASSVSRDRNQPQHF. The DNA of the CDR3 is TGTGCCAGCAGCGTTTCCCGGGATCGCAATCAGCCCCAGCATTTT.

The V call is TRBV11-2, the J call TRBJ1-2; the match to TRBD1 covers 7 bases. This CDR3 has 14 amino acids. Germline V gene lookup returns CDR1 SGHAT and CDR2 FQNNGV. The J segment lost 5 bases and the V segment lost 5 bases, leaving 8 bases of the junction unmatched. In DNA, the CDR3 is TGTGCCAGCAGCACGAACAGGGGACCATATGGCTACACCTTC. This codes for CASSTNRGPYGYTF.

The V gene is TRBV19, the J gene TRBJ1-1; TRBD1 is a possible D gene (6 bases). CDR1 and CDR2 (germline): LNHDA, SQIVND (reference sequence). The CDR3 spans 14 residues. Trimming took 8 bases from V and 1 from J, leaving 14 bases between them. The CDR3 region has the DNA TGTGCCAGTGGGGGCTGGAGACAGAACACTGAAGCTTTCTTT. Encoded protein: CASGGWRQNTEAFF.

This clone was observed at least ten times. This sequence joins TRBV10-1 and TRBJ2-2; D is unresolved. CDR3 size: 15 residues. Germline V lookup: CDR1 WNHNN, CDR2 SYGVQD (reference sequence). With 8 bases removed from V and 0 bases from J, the gap between germline ends came to 13 bases. CDR3 amino acids: CASSEDGANTGELFF. CDR3 sequence (DNA): TGCGCCAGCTCCGAGGACGGAGCGAACACCGGGGAGCTGTTTTTT.

This clone showed up just a few times. V is TRBV2 and J is TRBJ2-5; 7 bases map to TRBD1. The CDR3 length is 14 residues. Germline V gene data show CDR1 as SNHLY and CDR2 as FYNNEI. With 8 bases clipped from V and 5 bases from J, the junction kept 11 bases outside the gene matches. CDR3 region: CASLEQGSFETQYF. CDR3 bases: TGTGCCAGCCTCGAACAGGGGTCTTTTGAGACCCAGTACTTC. Full variable domain (outside the CDR3, taken from reference TRBV2 and TRBJ2-5): EPEVTQTPSHQVTQMGQEVILRCVPISNHLYFYWYRQILGQKVEFLVSFYNNEISEKSEIFDDQFSVERPDGSNFTLKIRSTKLEDSAMYFCASLEQGSFETQYFGPGTRLLVL.

This clone was picked up one time. The genes are TRBV18 and TRBJ2-7, with a tentative D call TRBD1 (6 bases). V lost 3 bases and J lost 3, with 9 bases in between. The V gene's germline CDR1 is KGHSH and CDR2 LQKENI. This CDR3 is built from 13 residues. The DNA of the CDR3 is TGTGCCAGCTCACCGGGACAAATCTACGAGCAGTACTTC. It encodes CASSPGQIYEQYF.

J is TRBJ2-3 and V is TRBV6-4; 8 nucleotides agree with TRBD2. Germline CDR1 reads MRHNA; CDR2 reads SNTAGT. V lost 3 bases and J lost 2; bases outside the gene matches: 1. The CDR3 is 14 amino acids. The chain's CDR3 is CASSELAATDTQYF. CDR3 nucleotides: TGTGCCAGCAGTGAACTAGCGGCCACAGATACGCAGTATTTT.

This chain connects TRBV2 to TRBJ2-1; D remains ambiguous. This CDR3 region has 12 residues. Looked up from germline, CDR1 is SNHLY and CDR2 is FYNNEI. V lost 7 bases and J lost 3, with 7 bases in between. The CDR3 nucleotides are TGTGCCAGCAACTTCGTCTACAATGAGCAGTTCTTC. Amino acid sequence: CASNFVYNEQFF.